A selection of T cell receptor beta chains follows, all from one sample in a study of regulatory T cells in long-lasting Graves disease. TCRdb reprocessed the multiplex PCR reads via MiXCR and lists one record per CDR3 protein. The sample includes around 400,000 distinct CDR3 sequences, around 15% seen only once; the top ten take about 20%. Source: peripheral blood mononuclear cells (PBMCs), taken at new diagnosis, from a patient treated with antithyroid drugs. The receptors come from a female donor with Graves disease. Each CDR3 is given with its conserved first and last residue. D genes are given only for firm matches. Clone size is stated in some rows and not others, as once, few, many or a class when expanded.

15 NA many TRBJ2-3 TRBV7-6 TGTGCCAGCAGCCTCCTGACCACCGGTGGAGATACGCAGTATTTT CASSLLTTGGDTQYF
16 TRBD2 NA TRBJ2-5 TRBV11-3 TGTGCCAGCAGCATAAGACGAGCGGGAGGAATAGAGACCCAGTACTTC CASSIRRAGGIETQYF
13 NA many TRBJ2-7 TRBV12-3/TRBV12-4 TGTGCCAGCAGTTTGGGGGGGGCTGGCGAGCAGTACTTC CASSLGGAGEQYF
10 NA once TRBJ1-2 TRBV20-1 TGCAGTGCTAGCCATTATGGCTACACCTTC CSASHYGYTF
13 NA NA TRBJ1-1 TRBV5-1 TGCGCCAGCAGCTCCCGCACGAACACTGAAGCTTTCTTT CASSSRTNTEAFF
13 NA NA TRBJ2-3 TRBV12-3/TRBV12-4 TGTGCCAGCAGCCCTACTAGACCCGATACGCAGTATTTT CASSPTRPDTQYF
16 NA many TRBJ1-3 TRBV12-5 TGTGCTAGTGGTTTCCAGGTTTCTGGCTCTGGAAACACCATATATTTT CASGFQVSGSGNTIYF
14 NA many TRBJ2-1 TRBV11-1 TGTGCCAGCCGAGTTGGAGGGGTTGCCAATGAGCAGTTCTTC CASRVGGVANEQFF
13 TRBD1 many TRBJ1-6 TRBV12-3/TRBV12-4 TGTGCCAGCAAGGGGGCCTTAGGGTCACCCCTCCACTTT CASKGALGSPLHF
16 NA many TRBJ1-4 TRBV12-3/TRBV12-4 TGTGCCAGCAGGAAGACAGGATCCGCAACTAATGAAAAACTGTTTTTT CASRKTGSATNEKLFF
15 TRBD1 many TRBJ1-4 TRBV7-9 TGTGCCAGCAGCCCGGGACAGGGGAAGGATGAAAAACTGTTTTTT CASSPGQGKDEKLFF
15 TRBD1 many TRBJ1-1 TRBV20-1 TGCAGTGCTAGAGCTGGGGACAGGGGGTTGACTGAAGCTTTCTTT CSARAGDRGLTEAFF
15 NA few TRBJ2-5 TRBV20-1 TGCAGTGCTAGAGAGCCCCTGGCGGCAGCAAGGACCCAGTACTTC CSAREPLAAARTQYF
15 NA many TRBJ2-3 TRBV7-9 TGTGCCAGCACCCGGCGGGACGGAAGCACAGATACGCAGTATTTT CASTRRDGSTDTQYF
15 TRBD1 many TRBJ1-2 TRBV2 TGTGCCAGCACCTGGAAGGGACAGGGGGGCTATGGCTACACCTTC CASTWKGQGGYGYTF
15 NA NA TRBJ2-5 TRBV7-9 TGTGCCAGCAGCTTAGCGCGGGCGGTCCAAGAGACCCAGTACTTC CASSLARAVQETQYF
15 TRBD2 many TRBJ2-3 TRBV20-1 TGCAGTGCTAGAGGTGGCGGGGGACTCACAGATACGCAGTATTTT CSARGGGGLTDTQYF
14 NA many TRBJ1-1 TRBV5-5 TGTGCCAGCAGCTTTCCGGGTCAGAACACTGAAGCTTTCTTT CASSFPGQNTEAFF
13 NA many TRBJ2-1 TRBV28 TGTGCCAGCGGGCGGGACTCCTACAATGAGCAGTTCTTC CASGRDSYNEQFF
14 NA NA TRBJ1-2 TRBV7-8 TGTGCCAGCAGCTTAGCGCTAAGAGGCTATGGCTACACCTTC CASSLALRGYGYTF